This TCR beta chain was recorded in a study of T-cell memory formation after mild COVID-19. Study in general: For the most part, TCR clusters were specific to one donor.

It was 5'RACE with constant-segment primers that produced the TCR alpha and TCR beta cDNA libraries, which carried sample barcodes and UMIs. TCRdb re-called the 5' RACE reads through MiXCR, storing one row per CDR3 protein. Of 200,000 to 250,000 distinct CDR3 sequences listed, roughly 10% were seen once; the top ten hold 3%. General study results and limits: The authors did not confirm SARS-CoV-2 specificity of second-wave clones peaking day 37. The appearance of some responding clones in pre-infection memory suggested that cross-reactive memory joined.

There are a few counts of this clonotype. Its antigen is not known. Germline V CDR1 and CDR2: MGHRA, YSYEKL. The CDR3 loop spans 14 amino acids. The germline V and J ends were trimmed by 4 bases and 6 bases, with 10 bases remaining between them. The genes are TRBV4-1 and TRBJ1-6, with no clear D. This TCR derives from a man aged 18 to 35 who had mild COVID-19 (a few samples of this study predate the infection). Cell type and time point are not known. The sequencing input was PBMCs or a T cell subset sorted from them (not recorded which). CDR3 nucleotides: TGCGCCAGCAGCCTAGACATATTTAATTCACCCCTCCACTTT. Its protein product is CASSLDIFNSPLHF.